This TCR beta chain was obtained from a study of OX40 agonist ivuxolimab in advanced cancers. A note on the overall study: Ivuxolimab was a fully human IgG2 agonistic monoclonal antibody targeting the costimulatory receptor OX40 (CD134). Intravenous ivuxolimab was administered to patients every 2 weeks at six dose levels: 0.01, 0.1, 0.3, 1.5, 3 and 10 mg/kg. Of the approximately 50 dose-escalation patients, hepatocellular carcinoma was present in approximately 20, melanoma in approximately 15, renal cell carcinoma in 9 and head and neck cancer in 9. A male proportion of 82.7% and a mean age of about 60 years, ranging from about 20 to 79, were recorded for the dose-escalation cohort. Prior anti-PD-1, anti-PD-L1 or anti-CTLA-4 therapy was permitted, and 40% to 50% of dose-escalation patients had received checkpoint inhibitors. Three dose-escalation patients achieved partial responses, one with hepatocellular carcinoma and two with cutaneous melanoma. Peripheral TCRbeta sequencing aimed to test whether ivuxolimab altered TCR sequence diversity and caused clonal T-cell expansion. The paper describes the monotherapy dose-escalation part (N of about 55 patients) of the phase I trial of ivuxolimab.

The trial excluded patients who had a history of autoimmune disease or were on systemic immunosuppression. Peripheral blood for TCR sequencing was drawn from every dose cohort at baseline, at cycle 4 day 1 and at cycle 7 day 1. Samples came from an open-label, multicenter, first-in-human phase I dose-escalation trial of ivuxolimab. Adults with locally advanced or metastatic melanoma, renal cell, hepatocellular, or head and neck squamous cell carcinoma were enrolled in the trial. Before TCR sequencing, CD4+ and CD8+ T cells were separately sorted from peripheral blood. About this clone itself: The clone's antigen remains unknown. No base quality information exists; no much larger clone differs at one position.

Beyond this particular receptor, the publication reports: The antigen specificity of the peripheral T cells that underwent clonal expansion was not determined. After ivuxolimab, expanded clones were on average more numerous among CD8+ T cells than among CD4+ T cells. Partial responders in the 0.1-3.0 mg/kg groups had among the lowest normalized peripheral clonal expansion, especially among CD8+ T cells. Low levels of normalized T-cell clonal expansion were also seen in some patients who did not respond. At doses of 0.1 to 3.0 mg/kg, clonal expansion of both CD4+ and CD8+ T cells in blood was seen between baseline and week 6.

Genomic DNA was extracted from sorted cells for sequencing of the TCRbeta CDR3 region. The immunoSEQ Assay was used for sequencing of TCRbeta CDR3 regions. Sourced from immuneACCESS, this table was stored by TCRdb with only in-frame sequences that have V and J called. A share of the clones is absent; for the studies checked, an unresolved V gene accounts for under half, and the remainder has no known explanation. In this sample the table shows some 70,000 clones, under 95% of which occur a single time. Jointly, the top ten make up about 0.95% of the sample. V loses 5 bases at its end and J loses 0 bases; junction bases beyond the gene matches: 8. Reading from cysteine to phenylalanine, the CDR3 counts 16 amino acids. The retained sequence is limited to the CDR3, 48 bases, with the frame set at the first base. According to the germline V gene, CDR1 reads MDHEN and CDR2 reads SYDVKM.

Source: CD4+ or CD8+ T cells sorted from blood, taken in a trial of the OX40 agonist ivuxolimab. The clonotype comes from an adult with an advanced solid tumor such as melanoma, head and neck, liver or kidney cancer. The chain joins TRBV28 to TRBJ1-2, with 8 bases matching TRBD1. The CDR3 here reads CASSPYGQGANYGYTF. The nucleotide sequence is given as TGTGCCAGCAGTCCATACGGACAGGGTGCTAACTATGGCTACACCTTC.